This T cell receptor (beta chain) originates from a study of CD8 T cells in ankylosing spondylitis. A few counts support this clonotype. A single record per CDR3 protein comes from TCRdb applying MiXCR to the 5' RACE reads. The sample records 35,000 to 40,000 distinct CDR3 sequences, about 17% being singletons. The CDR3 contains 14 residues. Trimming at V came to 8 bases and at J to 4 bases, leaving 8 bases not matched to a gene. The germline V gene encodes CDR1 MGHDK and CDR2 SYGVNS. The TCR was taken from a male donor with ankylosing spondylitis or in good health (not recorded which). Sequencing input: blood. V usage is TRBV25-1 and J usage is TRBJ1-5; 7 bases map to TRBD1. CDR3 sequence (DNA): TGTGCCAGCGACGACGGGACAGATAATCAGCCCCAGCATTTT. It specifies CASDDGTDNQPQHF.